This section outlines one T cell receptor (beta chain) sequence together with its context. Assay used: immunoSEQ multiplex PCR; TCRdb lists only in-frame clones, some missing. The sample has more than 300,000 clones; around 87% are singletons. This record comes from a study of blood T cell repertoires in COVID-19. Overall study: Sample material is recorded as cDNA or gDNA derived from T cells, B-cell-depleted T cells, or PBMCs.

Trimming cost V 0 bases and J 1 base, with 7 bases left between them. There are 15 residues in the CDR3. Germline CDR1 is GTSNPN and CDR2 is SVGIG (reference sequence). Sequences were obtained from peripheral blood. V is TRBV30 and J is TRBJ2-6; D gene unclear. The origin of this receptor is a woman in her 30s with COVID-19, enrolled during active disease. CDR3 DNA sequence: TGTGCCTGGAGTGTAACCGGGTCTGGGGCCAACGTCCTGACTTTC. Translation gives CAWSVTGSGANVLTF.